The next 22 T cell receptor beta chains were all read from a single sample in a study of T cell responses to AZD1222 COVID-19 vaccine. The protocol was immunoSEQ multiplex PCR, while the TCRdb copy is restricted to in-frame clones and leaves out a portion. The sample lists over 100,000 clones, more than 70% seen once, with around 12% in the top ten. The sample was peripheral blood, taken on day 0 of AZD1222 vaccination. Receptors were obtained from an adult in good health.

The CDR3 reads CASSYGASEAFF. CDR3 DNA: TGTGCCAGCAGTTACGGGGCAAGTGAAGCTTTCTTT. The V call is TRBV6-2 or TRBV6-3, the J call TRBJ1-1; D might be TRBD1 (5 bases). CDR3 size: 12 residues. Per the germline V gene, CDR1 is MNHEY and CDR2 is SVGEGT. The V and J ends lost 2 bases and 7 bases respectively, with 8 bases between them.

V gene TRBV19 combines with J gene TRBJ1-1, with 7 bases identical to TRBD1. V was clipped by 7 bases and J by 3 bases; unmatched bases: 8. The CDR3 has 14 amino acids. Germline V lookup: CDR1 LNHDA, CDR2 SQIVND (reference sequence). The CDR3 loop reads CASTQGDVDTEAFF. In DNA form, the CDR3 reads TGTGCCAGTACCCAGGGGGATGTGGACACTGAAGCTTTCTTT.

The J gene is TRBJ2-1, the V gene TRBV7-2; 8 nucleotides match TRBD1. The CDR3 has 16 amino acids. Germline CDR1 SGHTA, CDR2 FQGNSA. Unmatched junction bases numbered 6, after V lost 2 bases and J lost 3 bases. CDR3 protein: CASSLLGDRHYNEQFF. The CDR3 coding sequence is TGTGCCAGCAGCTTATTGGGGGACAGGCACTACAATGAGCAGTTCTTC.

This rearrangement joins TRBV6-2 or TRBV6-3 to TRBJ1-6, with D hard to call. Germline V gives CDR1 MNHEY, CDR2 SVGEGT. This CDR3 is 16 amino acids long. V was shortened by 4 bases and J by 0 bases, with 10 bases between the two germline ends. The CDR3 reads CASSSDVSSYNSPLHF. The CDR3 DNA is TGTGCCAGCAGTTCAGACGTAAGCTCCTATAATTCACCCCTCCACTTT.

This chain uses TRBV5-6 with TRBJ1-2, with D tentatively TRBD1 (5 bases). Germline V lookup: CDR1 SGHDT, CDR2 YYEEEE. V lost 5 bases and J 8 bases, leaving 13 bases between the germline ends. The CDR3 is 12 amino acids. CDR3 sequence (DNA): TGTGCCAGCAGGTTTGGGCAGGGCGGCTACACCTTC. Its translation: CASRFGQGGYTF.

The chain is built from TRBV9 and TRBJ1-2, with a weak D call TRBD1 (5 bases). Germline CDR1 SGDLS, CDR2 YYNGEE. Trimming cost V 0 bases and J 3 bases, with 18 bases left between them. CDR3 length equals 17 residues. Here the CDR3 reads CASSVVPGGVGDYGYTF. Written as DNA, the CDR3 is TGTGCCAGCAGCGTAGTCCCGGGGGGGGTCGGTGACTATGGCTACACCTTC.

This chain links TRBV6-5 with TRBJ1-1; no firm D call. The CDR3 contains 13 residues. Germline V gives CDR1 MNHEY, CDR2 SVGAGI. Trimming shortened V by 3 bases and J by 2 bases, and 7 bases separated the two germline ends. Here the CDR3 DNA reads TGTGCCAGCAGTTATTCCCTAAACACTGAAGCTTTCTTT. Its translation: CASSYSLNTEAFF.

Concerning this clone: Other DNA sequences from this sample encode an identical CDR3 as well. The J gene is TRBJ2-7, the V gene TRBV5-5; 7 bases match TRBD2. The CDR3 is 13 amino acids. CDR1 and CDR2 from the germline V gene are SGHKS and YYEKEE (reference sequence). V was clipped by 2 bases and J by 3 bases; unmatched bases: 2. The CDR3 coding sequence is TGTGCCAGCAGCTTCCCGGGGGGCTACGAGCAGTACTTC. Residues: CASSFPGGYEQYF.

This clone was counted once. V is TRBV6-5 and J is TRBJ2-7; unclear D gene. The CDR3 extends over 15 amino acids. The germline V gene encodes CDR1 MNHEY and CDR2 SVGAGI. V lost 0 bases and J lost 4, with 13 bases in between. The CDR3 DNA is TGTGCCAGCAGTTACTCGACTTACAACTGGTACGAGCAGTACTTC. Translation gives CASSYSTYNWYEQYF.

The J gene is TRBJ1-3, the V gene TRBV2, with D possibly matching TRBD1 (6 bases). Trimming cost V 6 bases and J 2 bases, with 14 bases left between them. The V gene's germline CDR1 is SNHLY and CDR2 FYNNEI. There are 15 residues in the CDR3. DNA of the CDR3: TGTGCCAGCAGGGCCACAGGGTTTGCTGGAAACACCATATATTTT. It yields the protein CASRATGFAGNTIYF.

The genes are TRBV29-1 and TRBJ1-5; TRBD1 matches at 7 bases. This CDR3 spans 13 amino acids. With V trimmed by 6 bases and J by 5 bases, 7 bases remained unmatched. Germline V gives CDR1 SQVTM, CDR2 ANQGSEA. CDR3 nucleotide sequence: TGCAGCGTCTCGAACAGGGGCGATCAGCCCCAGCATTTT. Amino acid sequence: CSVSNRGDQPQHF.

The chain employs TRBV3-1 (or the pseudogene TRBV3-2) and TRBJ2-7; D is unclear. There are 13 residues in the CDR3. V lost 1 base to trimming and J lost 2 bases, with 6 bases between them. Germline CDR1 reads LGHDT; CDR2 reads YNNKEL (reference sequence). The CDR3 nucleotides are TGTGCCAGCAGCCAAGGGCTCCCCTACGAGCAGTACTTC. Its protein is CASSQGLPYEQYF.

The count of this clone is one. The chain employs TRBV18 and TRBJ2-3, with D unresolved. Germline V gene data show CDR1 as KGHSH and CDR2 as LQKENI. Trimming pared 2 bases from V and 3 bases from J, leaving 12 bases between. The CDR3 totals 15 residues. The CDR3 coding sequence is TGTGCCAGCTCACCAGAATCTTTGCGGACAGATACGCAGTATTTT. It is translated as CASSPESLRTDTQYF.

V is TRBV19 and J is TRBJ1-1, with D uncertain. V lost 7 bases to trimming and J lost 0 bases, with 9 bases between them. This CDR3 comprises 13 residues. Germline V gene lookup returns CDR1 LNHDA and CDR2 SQIVND (reference sequence). The CDR3 DNA follows: TGTGCCAGTAATAGTAGGATGAACACTGAAGCTTTCTTT. It translates to CASNSRMNTEAFF.

The gene calls are TRBV11-2 and TRBJ1-2, with a weak D call TRBD1 (6 bases). V gave up 5 bases and J gave up 4 bases, with 11 bases separating them. The CDR3 spans 13 residues. CDR1 SGHAT and CDR2 FQNNGV come from the germline V gene. The CDR3 sequence is CASSLQGGYGYTF. In DNA, the CDR3 is TGTGCCAGCAGCCTACAGGGCGGCTATGGCTACACCTTC.

This clone was counted a few times. CDR3 sequence (DNA): TGTGCCAGTAGCCGGAAACAGGGGCCGGACCTAGTCTCTGGGGCCAACGTCCTGACTTTC. As protein: CASSRKQGPDLVSGANVLTF. The chain joins TRBV19 to TRBJ2-6; 7 bases map to TRBD1. There are 20 residues in the CDR3. The germline CDR1 and CDR2 sequences are LNHDA and SQIVND (reference sequence). J lost 0 bases, V lost 6 bases, and 17 bases had no gene match. The full variable domain, completed using reference TRBV19 and TRBJ2-6, is DGGITQSPKYLFRKEGQNVTLSCEQNLNHDAMYWYRQDPGQGLRLIYYSQIVNDFQKGDIAEGYSVSREKKESFPLTVTSAQKNPTAFYLCASSRKQGPDLVSGANVLTFGAGSRLTVL.

This clone has more than one count but fewer than ten. J is TRBJ2-2 and V is TRBV2; 8 bases map to TRBD2. The V segment lost 2 bases and the J segment 3 bases; nucleotides outside the gene matches: 2. CDR3 length: 15 amino acids. Germline CDR1 is SNHLY and CDR2 is FYNNEI. The CDR3 here is CASSESGRDTGELFF. CDR3 DNA: TGTGCCAGCAGTGAAAGCGGGAGAGACACCGGGGAGCTGTTTTTT.

The rearrangement uses TRBV5-4 and TRBJ1-2; D may be TRBD1 (5 bases). CDR1 and CDR2 (germline): SGHNT, YYREEE (reference sequence). Deletions cut 4 bases from V and 4 bases from J, with 23 bases between. CDR3 size: 17 residues. CDR3 nucleotide sequence: TGTGCCAGCAGCCAACCCCTCGGGGCCGCAGGATCCTATGGCTACACCTTC. Protein: CASSQPLGAAGSYGYTF.

V gene TRBV4-3 combines with J gene TRBJ2-3; TRBD2 matches at 8 bases. The CDR3 consists of 17 residues. Unmatched junction bases numbered 7, after V lost 0 bases and J lost 2 bases. Germline V CDR1 and CDR2: LGHNA, YSLEER. CDR3 residues: CASSQDPSGGNTDTQYF. The CDR3 DNA sequence: TGCGCCAGCAGCCAAGATCCCAGCGGGGGTAACACAGATACGCAGTATTTT.

This clone was counted only a few times. V is TRBV5-8 and J is TRBJ1-5; D not resolved. From germline, CDR1 is SGHTS and CDR2 YDEGEE. This CDR3 is built from 13 residues. Trimming removed 0 bases from V and 6 bases from J, with 7 bases in between. CDR3 in amino acids: CASSLEVVQPQHF. As DNA, the CDR3 is TGTGCCAGCAGCTTGGAGGTGGTTCAGCCCCAGCATTTT. Looking up the rest from reference TRBV5-8 and TRBJ1-5 gives the full variable domain: EAGVTQSPTHLIKTRGQQATLRCSPISGHTSVYWYQQALGLGLQFLLWYDEGEERNRGNFPPRFSGRQFPNYSSELNVNALELEDSALYLCASSLEVVQPQHFGDGTRLSIL.

In this sample, this clone turned up a few times. The chain joins TRBV19 to TRBJ2-3; either TRBD1 or TRBD2 may supply D (6 bases each). Trimming shortened V by 7 bases and J by 2 bases, and 16 bases separated the two germline ends. This CDR3 is built from 15 residues. Looked up from germline, CDR1 is LNHDA and CDR2 is SQIVND (reference sequence). CDR3 nucleotide sequence: TGTGCCAGTACGGTAGGACGGGGGCCCACAGATACGCAGTATTTT. Protein: CASTVGRGPTDTQYF.

The V and J genes are TRBV4-2 and TRBJ2-1; D remains ambiguous. V gave up 0 bases and J gave up 8 bases, with 11 bases separating them. The CDR3 is 14 amino acids. CDR1 and CDR2 (germline): LGHNA, YNFKEQ. The CDR3 sequence is CASSQEIERDEQFF. CDR3 sequence (DNA): TGTGCCAGCAGCCAAGAAATCGAGCGCGATGAGCAGTTCTTC.